This TCR beta chain is drawn from a study of cytomegalovirus exposure and HLA in healthy donors. The CDR3 loop spans 16 amino acids. The V gene end was trimmed by 5 bases and the J gene end by 5 bases; junction bases not matched to a gene: 11. CDR1 is SGHAT, CDR2 FQDESV, per germline (reference sequence). PCR employed 60 Vbeta and 13 Jbeta primers. Only in-frame clones appear in the TCRdb table, and some are missing; sequencing was by immunoSEQ multiplex PCR. This sample has 150,000 to 200,000 clones, with roughly three quarters found just once. This clone was seen a few times. The sample comprised PBMCs. The chain carries TRBV11-1 and TRBJ2-5, with 10 bases lining up with TRBD1. This TCR came from a man between 18 and 29 years old in good health and CMV-seropositive. The CDR3 region has the DNA TGTGCCAGCAGCAGACCGGGACAGGGGTTGGGGGAGACCCAGTACTTC. This sequence encodes CASSRPGQGLGETQYF.